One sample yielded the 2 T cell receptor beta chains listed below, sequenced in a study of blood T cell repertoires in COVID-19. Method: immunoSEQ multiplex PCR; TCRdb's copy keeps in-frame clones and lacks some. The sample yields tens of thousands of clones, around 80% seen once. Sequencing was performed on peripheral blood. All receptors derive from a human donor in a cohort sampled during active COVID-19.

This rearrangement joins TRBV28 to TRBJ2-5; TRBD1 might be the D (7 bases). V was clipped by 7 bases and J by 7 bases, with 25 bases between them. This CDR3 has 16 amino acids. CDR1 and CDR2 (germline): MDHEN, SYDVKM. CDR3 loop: CASIRRGRGVAGTQYF. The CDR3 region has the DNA TGTGCCAGCATCCGAAGAGGCAGGGGGGTTGCGGGGACCCAGTACTTC. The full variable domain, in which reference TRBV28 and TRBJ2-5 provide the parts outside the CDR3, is DVKVTQSSRYLVKRTGEKVFLECVQDMDHENMFWYRQDPGLGLRLIYFSYDVKMKEKGDIPEGYSVSREKKERFSLILESASTNQTSMYLCASIRRGRGVAGTQYFGPGTRLLVL.

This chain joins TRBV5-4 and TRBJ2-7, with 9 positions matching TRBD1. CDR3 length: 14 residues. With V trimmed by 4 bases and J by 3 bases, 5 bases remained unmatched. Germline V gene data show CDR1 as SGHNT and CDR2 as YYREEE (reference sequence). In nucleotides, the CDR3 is TGTGCCAGCAGCCCGGGACAGGGAATCTACGAGCAGTACTTC. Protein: CASSPGQGIYEQYF. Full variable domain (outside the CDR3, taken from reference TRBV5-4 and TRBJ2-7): ETGVTQSPTHLIKTRGQQVTLRCSSQSGHNTVSWYQQALGQGPQFIFQYYREEENGRGNFPPRFSGLQFPNYSSELNVNALELDDSALYLCASSPGQGIYEQYFGPGTRLTVT.